Listed below are T cell receptor beta chains from one sample, sequenced in a study of metastatic and nonmetastatic thyroid tumors. Via MiXCR, TCRdb re-called the PCR reads. The sample lists fewer than 5,500 clones, around 28% occurring once. Sequencing was done on a sample of adjacent normal tissue. Receptors originate from a female donor with papillary thyroid cancer or a benign thyroid nodule (not recorded which). Some clones in this sample may be carry-over from other donors' samples. Both conserved end residues are part of each CDR3. A D gene is named only where the DNA matches it firmly. Size values are once, few and many counts, or a class for expanded clones, and some rows have none.

d_gene: .; abundance: medium-sized; v_gene: TRBV24-1; j_gene: TRBJ2-3; CDR3nt: TGTGCCACCAGTGATCCTCGACTAGGGGGCTTAATAGATACGCAGTATTTT; CDR3aa: CATSDPRLGGLIDTQYF
d_gene: .; abundance: medium-sized; v_gene: TRBV20-1; j_gene: TRBJ1-4; CDR3nt: TGCAGTGCTATCCCGCAGCGGTATGCAACTAATGAAAAACTGTTTTTT; CDR3aa: CSAIPQRYATNEKLFF
d_gene: .; abundance: .; v_gene: TRBV2; j_gene: TRBJ2-7; CDR3nt: TGTGCCAGCAGTGACGGAAGGGTCCTCCCTGGCGAGCAGTACTTC; CDR3aa: CASSDGRVLPGEQYF
d_gene: .; abundance: few; v_gene: TRBV11-3; j_gene: TRBJ2-7; CDR3nt: TGTGCCAGCAGCTTAGTACTAGGACGGGGCTCCTACGAGCAGTACTTC; CDR3aa: CASSLVLGRGSYEQYF
d_gene: TRBD1; abundance: few; v_gene: TRBV27; j_gene: TRBJ2-2; CDR3nt: TGTGCCAGCAGTGAATACAGGGGCGTTGACACCGGGGAGCTGTTTTTT; CDR3aa: CASSEYRGVDTGELFF
d_gene: .; abundance: few; v_gene: TRBV24-1; j_gene: TRBJ1-1; CDR3nt: TGTGCCACCAGTGATGGGCTAAAAGCTTTCTTT; CDR3aa: CATSDGLKAFF
d_gene: .; abundance: medium-sized; v_gene: TRBV20-1; j_gene: TRBJ2-2; CDR3nt: TGCAGTGCTAGCCACCTACAGGAAAGGGAGCTGTTTTTT; CDR3aa: CSASHLQERELFF
d_gene: .; abundance: few; v_gene: TRBV10-3; j_gene: TRBJ2-7; CDR3nt: TGTGCCATCAGTGGGATCGACAGGATTCAAACCTACGAGCAGTACTTC; CDR3aa: CAISGIDRIQTYEQYF
d_gene: TRBD1; abundance: medium-sized; v_gene: TRBV2; j_gene: TRBJ1-2; CDR3nt: TGTGCCAGCAGTGAAGCAGGGGGCAGATATGGCTACACCTTC; CDR3aa: CASSEAGGRYGYTF
d_gene: .; abundance: .; v_gene: TRBV30; j_gene: TRBJ1-2; CDR3nt: TGTGCCTGGAGTGTACGTGGAGGGGGCTATGGCTACACCTTC; CDR3aa: CAWSVRGGGYGYTF
d_gene: .; abundance: medium-sized; v_gene: TRBV18; j_gene: TRBJ2-1; CDR3nt: TGTGCCAGCTCACCACCAGGGCTAGGGTCCTACAATGAGCAGTTCTTC; CDR3aa: CASSPPGLGSYNEQFF
d_gene: TRBD2; abundance: .; v_gene: TRBV6-2/TRBV6-3; j_gene: TRBJ2-4; CDR3nt: TGTGCCAGCAGTTACCTCCGGGAGGACCGGAAAAACAGTCAGTACTTC; CDR3aa: CASSYLREDRKNSQYF
d_gene: TRBD2; abundance: medium-sized; v_gene: TRBV4-2; j_gene: TRBJ2-1; CDR3nt: TGTGCCAGCAGCGCACTAGCGATGACTGAGCAGTTCTTC; CDR3aa: CASSALAMTEQFF
d_gene: .; abundance: medium-sized; v_gene: TRBV9; j_gene: TRBJ2-3; CDR3nt: TGTGCCAGCAGCGTCAGGGCCCACACAGATACGCAGTATTTT; CDR3aa: CASSVRAHTDTQYF
d_gene: .; abundance: medium-sized; v_gene: TRBV5-1; j_gene: TRBJ2-7; CDR3nt: TGCGCCAGCAGCCGGGACACATCCTACGAGCAGTACTTC; CDR3aa: CASSRDTSYEQYF
d_gene: .; abundance: .; v_gene: TRBV18; j_gene: TRBJ2-5; CDR3nt: TGTGCCAGCTCACCGGTGGGAGGTCAAGAGACCCTCTCCTTC; CDR3aa: CASSPVGGQETLSF
d_gene: .; abundance: medium-sized; v_gene: TRBV28; j_gene: TRBJ2-7; CDR3nt: TGTGCCAGCAGCCGGGCGGGTGATTCCTACGAGCAGTACTTC; CDR3aa: CASSRAGDSYEQYF
d_gene: .; abundance: many; v_gene: TRBV25-1; j_gene: TRBJ1-6; CDR3nt: TGTGCCAGCAGTAGCCACACAAGCCAGGGAAATTCACCCCTCCACTTT; CDR3aa: CASSSHTSQGNSPLHF
d_gene: .; abundance: .; v_gene: TRBV6-6; j_gene: TRBJ1-5; CDR3nt: TGTGCCAGCAGTTACCGGTATAGCAATCAGCCCCAGCATTTT; CDR3aa: CASSYRYSNQPQHF
d_gene: TRBD2; abundance: .; v_gene: TRBV6-2/TRBV6-3; j_gene: TRBJ2-1; CDR3nt: TGTGCCAGAAGGGTGATGGGGCTAGCGGGAGGCCGGAATGAGCAGTTCTTC; CDR3aa: CARRVMGLAGGRNEQFF
d_gene: TRBD1; abundance: .; v_gene: TRBV7-9; j_gene: TRBJ1-6; CDR3nt: TGTGCCAGCGAGAGGGGGCCGGGGAATTCACCCCTCCACTTT; CDR3aa: CASERGPGNSPLHF
d_gene: TRBD1; abundance: medium-sized; v_gene: TRBV4-1; j_gene: TRBJ1-3; CDR3nt: TGCGCCAGCAGACGATCGGACAGGTTCTCTGGAAACACCATATATTTT; CDR3aa: CASRRSDRFSGNTIYF
d_gene: TRBD2; abundance: .; v_gene: TRBV30; j_gene: TRBJ2-3; CDR3nt: TGTGCCTGGAGTCCCACCCTCTCCCTAGCGGGATGGTATACGCAGTATTTT; CDR3aa: CAWSPTLSLAGWYTQYF
d_gene: .; abundance: .; v_gene: TRBV6-1; j_gene: TRBJ2-5; CDR3nt: TGTGCCAGCAGTTTCGGGATGGACCCAGAGACCCAGTACTTC; CDR3aa: CASSFGMDPETQYF
d_gene: .; abundance: .; v_gene: TRBV5-1; j_gene: TRBJ1-5; CDR3nt: TGCGCCAGCAGCTTGGAGGGCTTAAGCAATCAGCCCCAGCATTTT; CDR3aa: CASSLEGLSNQPQHF
d_gene: .; abundance: .; v_gene: TRBV6-9; j_gene: TRBJ2-2; CDR3nt: TGTGCCAGCAGTATTCTTGGGCTCGGGGATCTGTTTTTT; CDR3aa: CASSILGLGDLFF
d_gene: .; abundance: medium-sized; v_gene: TRBV20-1; j_gene: TRBJ2-3; CDR3nt: TGCAGTGCTCCAGATAACAGGGCTACAGATACGCAGTATTTT; CDR3aa: CSAPDNRATDTQYF
d_gene: .; abundance: .; v_gene: TRBV27; j_gene: TRBJ2-1; CDR3nt: TGTGCCAGCATTTACGGGGGAAGCTACAATGAGCAGTTCTTC; CDR3aa: CASIYGGSYNEQFF
d_gene: TRBD1; abundance: hyperexpanded; v_gene: TRBV28; j_gene: TRBJ2-3; CDR3nt: TGTGCCAGCAGTCCTGGGACAGGGAGGACAGATACGCAGTATTTT; CDR3aa: CASSPGTGRTDTQYF
d_gene: .; abundance: .; v_gene: TRBV6-1; j_gene: TRBJ2-3; CDR3nt: TGTGCCAGCATGGGGCGGACGTCTAGCACAGATACGCAGTATTTT; CDR3aa: CASMGRTSSTDTQYF
d_gene: .; abundance: .; v_gene: TRBV20-1; j_gene: TRBJ2-7; CDR3nt: TGCAGTGCCAGTTTACGAAACTTTTCGGGCTACGAGCAGTACTTC; CDR3aa: CSASLRNFSGYEQYF
d_gene: .; abundance: medium-sized; v_gene: TRBV9; j_gene: TRBJ1-2; CDR3nt: TGTGCCAGCAGCGTAGACAATCATGGGCGATATGGCTACACCTTC; CDR3aa: CASSVDNHGRYGYTF
d_gene: .; abundance: medium-sized; v_gene: TRBV5-6; j_gene: TRBJ1-3; CDR3nt: TGTGCCAGCAGCTTAAGGGGGTTTAGAAACACCATATATTTT; CDR3aa: CASSLRGFRNTIYF
d_gene: TRBD2; abundance: .; v_gene: TRBV12-3/TRBV12-4; j_gene: TRBJ2-2; CDR3nt: TGTGCCAGCAGTTTCGTTGGCGGGAGGGCCGTATATGACACCGGGGAGCTGTTTTTT; CDR3aa: CASSFVGGRAVYDTGELFF
d_gene: TRBD1; abundance: .; v_gene: TRBV20-1; j_gene: TRBJ2-5; CDR3nt: TGCAGTGCTAGACCGACAGGGTGGGAGACCCAGTACTTC; CDR3aa: CSARPTGWETQYF
d_gene: TRBD1; abundance: many; v_gene: TRBV16; j_gene: TRBJ1-1; CDR3nt: TGTGCCAGCAGCCCCCCACAGGGGCTACATGAAGCTTTCTTT; CDR3aa: CASSPPQGLHEAFF
d_gene: .; abundance: .; v_gene: TRBV11-2; j_gene: TRBJ1-6; CDR3nt: TGTGCCAGCAGCTTGAGAGACGACAGTTTAATGTTCCGAAATTCACCCCTCCACTTT; CDR3aa: CASSLRDDSLMFRNSPLHF
d_gene: TRBD2; abundance: .; v_gene: TRBV2; j_gene: TRBJ2-2; CDR3nt: TGTGCCAGCAGTCTAGGGACTAGCGGGAGCCGAGTCGGGGAGCTGTTTTTT; CDR3aa: CASSLGTSGSRVGELFF
d_gene: .; abundance: large; v_gene: TRBV6-2/TRBV6-3; j_gene: TRBJ2-7; CDR3nt: TGTGCCAGCAGCATTAGGGCTACAGCATTATACGAGCAGTACTTC; CDR3aa: CASSIRATALYEQYF
d_gene: TRBD1; abundance: .; v_gene: TRBV2; j_gene: TRBJ2-7; CDR3nt: TGTGCCAGCACCATCCAGGACAGGGGGTCCGAGCAGTACTTC; CDR3aa: CASTIQDRGSEQYF
d_gene: .; abundance: many; v_gene: TRBV18; j_gene: TRBJ2-2; CDR3nt: TGTGCCAGCTCACCCCTATCCAAAAACACCGGGGAGCTGTTTTTT; CDR3aa: CASSPLSKNTGELFF
d_gene: .; abundance: medium-sized; v_gene: TRBV11-3; j_gene: TRBJ2-7; CDR3nt: TGTGCCAGCAGCCTCACCTACTTGGGATACGAGCAGTACTTC; CDR3aa: CASSLTYLGYEQYF
d_gene: TRBD1; abundance: .; v_gene: TRBV3-1; j_gene: TRBJ2-7; CDR3nt: TGTGCCAGCAGTCAGGACAGGGCCTACGAGCAGTACTTC; CDR3aa: CASSQDRAYEQYF
d_gene: .; abundance: large; v_gene: TRBV6-1; j_gene: TRBJ1-3; CDR3nt: TGTGCCAGCAGACCAAGGGGGGGTCATACGAACACCATATATTTT; CDR3aa: CASRPRGGHTNTIYF
d_gene: .; abundance: medium-sized; v_gene: TRBV20-1; j_gene: TRBJ2-2; CDR3nt: TGCAGTGCTAGAGTCGGTAGCGCCCTGAACACCGGGGAGCTGTTTTTT; CDR3aa: CSARVGSALNTGELFF
d_gene: .; abundance: large; v_gene: TRBV6-1; j_gene: TRBJ1-6; CDR3nt: TGTGCCAGCAGTGAAGCGCGGAGAGGTTATAATTCACCCCTCCACTTT; CDR3aa: CASSEARRGYNSPLHF
d_gene: .; abundance: .; v_gene: TRBV6-5; j_gene: TRBJ1-1; CDR3nt: TGTGCCAGCAGTTCCCAGACAGAGAACACTGAAGCTTTCTTT; CDR3aa: CASSSQTENTEAFF
d_gene: .; abundance: .; v_gene: TRBV7-8; j_gene: TRBJ2-2; CDR3nt: TGTGCCAGCAGCTTAGAAGCCCGTTCTTTGAGGACCGGGGAGCTGTTTTTT; CDR3aa: CASSLEARSLRTGELFF
d_gene: .; abundance: .; v_gene: TRBV20-1; j_gene: TRBJ2-1; CDR3nt: TGCAGTGCTACTACGGGGGCAGACTACAATGAGCAGTTCTTC; CDR3aa: CSATTGADYNEQFF
d_gene: .; abundance: medium-sized; v_gene: TRBV20-1; j_gene: TRBJ2-1; CDR3nt: TGCAGTGCTAGAGCTTACCACAATGAGCAGTTCTTC; CDR3aa: CSARAYHNEQFF
d_gene: TRBD1; abundance: .; v_gene: TRBV6-1; j_gene: TRBJ2-7; CDR3nt: TGTGCCAGCAGTCCGGGACAGGTGTACGAGCAGTACTTC; CDR3aa: CASSPGQVYEQYF
d_gene: TRBD2; abundance: medium-sized; v_gene: TRBV6-6; j_gene: TRBJ2-4; CDR3nt: TGTGCCAGCAGTTACGGCAGACTAGCGGGAGAGGACATTCAGTACTTC; CDR3aa: CASSYGRLAGEDIQYF
d_gene: TRBD2; abundance: large; v_gene: TRBV19; j_gene: TRBJ2-2; CDR3nt: TGTGCCAGTAGTTGGGCTAGCGGGGACGGGGAGCTGTTTTTT; CDR3aa: CASSWASGDGELFF
d_gene: TRBD2; abundance: .; v_gene: TRBV12-3/TRBV12-4; j_gene: TRBJ2-1; CDR3nt: TGTGCCAGCAGTTCACAAATAGCGGGCACGAATGAGCAGTTCTTC; CDR3aa: CASSSQIAGTNEQFF
d_gene: TRBD1; abundance: large; v_gene: TRBV6-1; j_gene: TRBJ1-1; CDR3nt: TGTGCCAGCAGTGAATTTTGGACAGGGAGGAACACTGAAGCTTTCTTT; CDR3aa: CASSEFWTGRNTEAFF
d_gene: TRBD2; abundance: once; v_gene: TRBV9; j_gene: TRBJ2-7; CDR3nt: TGTGCCAGCAGCGTAGGTGATAGCGGGAGGGCCAAGCAGTACTTC; CDR3aa: CASSVGDSGRAKQYF
d_gene: TRBD1; abundance: medium-sized; v_gene: TRBV20-1; j_gene: TRBJ1-6; CDR3nt: TGCAGTGCTACCAACAAACAGGGGCTAGGAAATTCACCCCTCCACTTT; CDR3aa: CSATNKQGLGNSPLHF
d_gene: TRBD1; abundance: few; v_gene: TRBV12-3/TRBV12-4; j_gene: TRBJ1-1; CDR3nt: TGTGCCAGCAGCGTCAGGGGGTATGCTGAAGCTTTCTTT; CDR3aa: CASSVRGYAEAFF
d_gene: TRBD2; abundance: .; v_gene: TRBV5-1; j_gene: TRBJ2-2; CDR3nt: TGCGCCAGCAGCTTGGAGGGACTAGTCACCGGGGAGCTGTTTTTT; CDR3aa: CASSLEGLVTGELFF